This T cell receptor beta chain was sequenced in a study of post-analysis software for immune sequencing data. Study-wide points: Roughly 5 TRBV segments occurring more often in patients than controls included TRBV5-6, TRBV5-1 and TRBV20-1. F-measure co-clustering was strong for batch-matched samples.

CDR1 is MNHEY, CDR2 SVGEGT, per germline. With V trimmed by 6 bases and J by 4 bases, 7 bases remained unmatched. The CDR3 is 15 amino acids. Turning to this clonotype: The antigen is undetermined.

Unique molecular identifiers were built into the TCR beta cDNA libraries. TCRdb independently ran MiXCR on the PCR reads; one entry per CDR3 protein. The sample yields about 500,000 distinct CDR3 sequences, approximately 45% seen once. Specimen: blood. V usage is TRBV6-2 or TRBV6-3 and J usage is TRBJ2-1, with 9 positions matching TRBD2. The receptor was derived from a girl aged 5-17 years with multiple sclerosis. The DNA of the CDR3 is TGTGCCAGCAGCCCAATTAGCGGGAGATACAATGAGCAGTTCTTC. It codes for CASSPISGRYNEQFF.